This record concerns one T cell receptor beta chain sequence. Its antigen remains unidentified. The data originate from a study of T cells in Graves' hyperthyroidism and ophthalmopathy. On the study more broadly: Any treatment followed the collection of peripheral blood at initial diagnosis. Study outcomes and limitations: From stable hyperthyroidism, ophthalmopathy was set apart by a 13 V-J model.

With a duration under 2 months, the hyperthyroidism was newly diagnosed in patients aged 18 to 65. Patients were excluded for uncontrolled infection, other autoimmune disease, pregnancy or lactation. Amplification of TCR beta CDR3 regions used RNA as the template. RT-PCR in the first round (using the HTBI primer set) targeted the TCR CDR3. TCRdb passed the multiplex PCR reads through MiXCR, listing each CDR3 protein once. The top ten hold 50% of the sample, which has 300,000 or so distinct CDR3 sequences, roughly 23% seen once. V was cut by 4 bases and J by 6 bases, with 15 bases left in between. The V gene's germline CDR1 is GTSNPN and CDR2 SVGIG (reference sequence). The CDR3 spans 14 residues.

The receptor was derived from a woman aged 50 to 60 with Graves' hyperthyroidism. The rearrangement uses TRBV30 and TRBJ2-2; D remains unclear. The sequenced material came from blood. The CDR3 region is CAWMEQPISGELFF. The CDR3 DNA reads as TGTGCCTGGATGGAACAGCCTATCTCCGGGGAGCTGTTTTTT.